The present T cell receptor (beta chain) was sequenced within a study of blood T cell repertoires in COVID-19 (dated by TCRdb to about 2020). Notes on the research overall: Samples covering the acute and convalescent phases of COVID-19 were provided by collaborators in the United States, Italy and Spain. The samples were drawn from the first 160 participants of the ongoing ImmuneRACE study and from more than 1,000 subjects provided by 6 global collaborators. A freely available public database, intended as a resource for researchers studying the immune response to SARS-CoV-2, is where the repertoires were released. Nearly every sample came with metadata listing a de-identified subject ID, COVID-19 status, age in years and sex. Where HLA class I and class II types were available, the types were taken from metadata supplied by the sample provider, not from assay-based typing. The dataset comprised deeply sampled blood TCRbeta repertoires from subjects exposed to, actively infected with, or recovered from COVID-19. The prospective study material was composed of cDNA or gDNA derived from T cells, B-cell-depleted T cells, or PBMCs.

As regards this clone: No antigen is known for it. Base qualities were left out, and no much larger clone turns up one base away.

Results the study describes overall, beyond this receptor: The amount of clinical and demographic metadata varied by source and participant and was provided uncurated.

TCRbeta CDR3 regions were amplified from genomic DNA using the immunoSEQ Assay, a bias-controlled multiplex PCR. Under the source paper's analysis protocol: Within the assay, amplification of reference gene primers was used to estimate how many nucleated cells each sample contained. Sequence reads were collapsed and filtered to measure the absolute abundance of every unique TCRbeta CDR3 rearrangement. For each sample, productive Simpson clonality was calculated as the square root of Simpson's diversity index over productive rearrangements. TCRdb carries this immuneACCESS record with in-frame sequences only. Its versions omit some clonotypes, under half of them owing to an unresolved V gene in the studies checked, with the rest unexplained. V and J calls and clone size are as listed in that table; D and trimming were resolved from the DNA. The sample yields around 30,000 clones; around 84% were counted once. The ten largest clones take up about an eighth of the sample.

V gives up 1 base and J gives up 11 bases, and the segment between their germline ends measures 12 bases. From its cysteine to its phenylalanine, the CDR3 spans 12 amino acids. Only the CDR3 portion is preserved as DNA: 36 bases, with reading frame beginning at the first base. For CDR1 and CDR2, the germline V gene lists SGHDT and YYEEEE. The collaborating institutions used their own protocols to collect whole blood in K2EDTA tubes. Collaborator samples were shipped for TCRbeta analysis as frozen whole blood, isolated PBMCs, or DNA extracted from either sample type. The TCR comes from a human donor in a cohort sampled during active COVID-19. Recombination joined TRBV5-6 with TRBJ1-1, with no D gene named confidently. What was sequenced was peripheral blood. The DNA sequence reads TGTGCCAGCAGCTTGAAGCTCTTCTCGGCTTTCTTT. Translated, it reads CASSLKLFSAFF.